A selection of T cell receptor beta chains follows, all from one sample in a study of OX40 agonist ivuxolimab in advanced cancers. Assay: immunoSEQ multiplex PCR; the TCRdb copy retains only in-frame clones and omits some. This table has about 64,000 clones, about 85% appearing once. Sequencing was performed on CD4+ or CD8+ T cells sorted from blood, taken in a trial of the OX40 agonist ivuxolimab. These receptor sequences come from an adult with an advanced solid tumor such as melanoma, head and neck, liver or kidney cancer. Both conserved end residues are part of each CDR3. D genes are given only for firm matches. Only part of the rows carry a size: once, few, many, or a class if the clone is expanded.

TRBJ2-7,few,TRBV14,.,TGTGCCAGCAGCTCGGGGGCGGGCGGCAGGGAACCCTACGAGCAGTACTTC,CASSSGAGGREPYEQYF
TRBJ2-1,.,TRBV28,.,TGTGCCAGCAGTTCGAGAGAGCAGTTCTTC,CASSSREQFF
TRBJ1-2,.,TRBV5-4,TRBD1,TGTGCCAGCAGCTTCCGACAGGGAGGAGGTGGCTACACCTTC,CASSFRQGGGGYTF
TRBJ1-1,.,TRBV13,TRBD1,TGTGCCAGCAGCTTCGCGGGACAGAATTATGACACTGAAGCTTTCTTT,CASSFAGQNYDTEAFF
TRBJ1-2,once,TRBV5-1,TRBD1,TGCGCCAGCAGCTTGGGACAGGGGAGGACCTATGGCTACACCTTC,CASSLGQGRTYGYTF
TRBJ2-5,.,TRBV28,TRBD2,TGTGCCAGCAGTCGGACTAGCGGGAGCGGTCAAGAGACCCAGTACTTC,CASSRTSGSGQETQYF
TRBJ2-5,.,TRBV7-7,TRBD1,TGTGCTAGCAGCGCAACAGGGGTTCAAGAGACCCAGTACTTC,CASSATGVQETQYF
TRBJ1-3,.,TRBV18,.,TGTGCCAGCTCACCACTCACTCCAGGCCCGAGCTCTGGAAACACCATATATTTT,CASSPLTPGPSSGNTIYF
TRBJ1-4,.,TRBV7-9,.,TGTGCCAGCAGCTTTGACCCATATGAAAAACTGTTTTTT,CASSFDPYEKLFF
TRBJ2-3,.,TRBV7-6,.,TGTGCCAGCAGCTTAACAGATACGCAGTATTTT,CASSLTDTQYF
TRBJ1-1,.,TRBV5-6,.,TGTGCCAGCACCAAATTCGGGAGGAACACTGAAGCTTTCTTT,CASTKFGRNTEAFF
TRBJ2-2,.,TRBV28,TRBD2,TGTGCCAGCAGTCCCGGGAGGCAGAACACCGGGGAGCTGTTTTTT,CASSPGRQNTGELFF
TRBJ2-7,.,TRBV28,.,TGTGCCAGCAGTTATCCTGGTCCCTACGAGCAGTACTTC,CASSYPGPYEQYF
TRBJ2-3,.,TRBV5-1,.,TGCGCCAGCAGCTTTGGCAGGACAGGCACAGATACGCAGTATTTT,CASSFGRTGTDTQYF
TRBJ2-7,few,TRBV6-6,.,TGTGCCAGCACAGGGCCGGTATCCTACGAGCAGTACTTC,CASTGPVSYEQYF
TRBJ1-2,once,TRBV5-1,.,TGCGCCAGCAGCCCGGACACCTATGGCTACACCTTC,CASSPDTYGYTF
TRBJ1-1,.,TRBV6-1,.,TGTGCCAGCAGTGTGTCACTCTCTGAAGCTTTCTTT,CASSVSLSEAFF
TRBJ1-1,.,TRBV19,.,TGTGCCAGCCGGGGACAAGTGAACACTGAAGCTTTCTTT,CASRGQVNTEAFF
TRBJ2-7,.,TRBV6-5,.,TGTGCCAGCAGGGCGTTAGTCACTTCCTACGAGCAGTACTTC,CASRALVTSYEQYF
TRBJ2-7,.,TRBV7-9,.,TGTGCCAGCAGCTTAGTCAGGGAGTCGCAGTACTTC,CASSLVRESQYF
TRBJ2-2,.,TRBV7-8,.,TGTGCCAGCAGCTTAGACCAGTCCGGGGAGCTGTTTTTT,CASSLDQSGELFF
TRBJ2-6,.,TRBV19,.,TGTGCCAGTAGTAATAATCGGGTTGACGGGGCCAACGTCCTGACTTTC,CASSNNRVDGANVLTF
TRBJ2-7,.,TRBV5-4,.,TGTGCCAGCAGCAGGCTGGACAGCAAGTCCTACGAGCAGTACTTC,CASSRLDSKSYEQYF
TRBJ1-1,.,TRBV9,TRBD1,TGTGCCAGCGCGCAGGGACAGGGGGACACTGAAGCTTTCTTT,CASAQGQGDTEAFF
TRBJ2-1,.,TRBV7-2,.,TGTGCCAGCAGCACCATAGCGATCTCCTACAATGAGCAGTTCTTC,CASSTIAISYNEQFF
TRBJ2-2,.,TRBV7-3,.,TGTGCCAGCAGCTTAAAAGGCGACACCGGGGAGCTGTTTTTT,CASSLKGDTGELFF
TRBJ1-1,.,TRBV19,.,TGTGCCAGTAGTATAGATCTGGGAGATCGGGGGAACACTGAAGCTTTCTTT,CASSIDLGDRGNTEAFF
TRBJ2-1,.,TRBV7-2,.,TGTGCCAGCAGCTTAGGACAGGCCTACAATGAGCAGTTCTTC,CASSLGQAYNEQFF
TRBJ2-3,.,TRBV10-2,.,TGCGCCAGCTCCCCGAGTGGTCAAAACACAGATACGCAGTATTTT,CASSPSGQNTDTQYF
TRBJ2-7,few,TRBV6-5,.,TGTGCCAGCAGTTACTCGAGATCAGGCTCCTACGAGCAGTACTTC,CASSYSRSGSYEQYF
TRBJ1-1,.,TRBV5-1,.,TGCGCCAGCAGTCCAGGGTCCTCGAACACTGAAGCTTTCTTT,CASSPGSSNTEAFF
TRBJ1-1,.,TRBV10-1,.,TGCGCCAGCAGGGACGGTCTGAACACTGAAGCTTTCTTT,CASRDGLNTEAFF
TRBJ1-1,.,TRBV4-3,.,TGCGCCAGCAGCCAAGATCTTGGGAGGAACACTGAAGCTTTCTTT,CASSQDLGRNTEAFF